This passage covers 9 T cell receptor beta chains from one sample sequenced in a study of beta chain features in type 1 diabetes. Sequenced material consisted of expressed TCRB transcripts (all of the isolated RNA was reverse transcribed). The method was immunoSEQ multiplex PCR; TCRdb's version includes in-frame clones alone and lacks a portion of them. This sample has hundreds of thousands of clones, with roughly 30% found just once. What was sequenced was naive CD4+ T cells from blood. The receptors originated from a man younger than 35 in good health.

This chain joins TRBV7-2 and TRBJ1-5; a weak D match, TRBD1 (6 bases). The CDR3 runs to 15 residues. V gave up 4 bases and J gave up 3 bases, with 13 bases separating them. Germline CDR1 and CDR2: SGHTA and FQGNSA. CDR3 loop: CASSSTGADNQPQHF. As DNA, the CDR3 is TGTGCCAGCAGCTCCACGGGGGCGGACAATCAGCCCCAGCATTTT. Together with reference TRBV7-2 and TRBJ1-5, the CDR3 gives the full variable domain: GAGVSQSPSNKVTEKGKDVELRCDPISGHTALYWYRQSLGQGLEFLIYFQGNSAPDKSGLPSDRFSAERTGGSVSTLTIQRTQQEDSAVYLCASSSTGADNQPQHFGDGTRLSIL.

The table lists this clone with a few counts. V and J are TRBV29-1 and TRBJ1-2, with 11 bases lining up with TRBD1. The length of the CDR3 is 13 residues. V gave up 7 bases and J gave up 8 bases; unmatched junction bases: 9. In germline, CDR1 is SQVTM, CDR2 ANQGSEA. In DNA form, the CDR3 reads TGCAGCGCCTGGACAGGGGGCCCTCGGGGCTACACCTTC. Protein sequence: CSAWTGGPRGYTF. Using reference TRBV29-1 and TRBJ1-2 for the parts outside the CDR3, the full variable domain is SAVISQKPSRDICQRGTSLTIQCQVDSQVTMMFWYRQQPGQSLTLIATANQGSEATYESGFVIDKFPISRPNLTFSTLTVSNMSPEDSSIYLCSAWTGGPRGYTFGSGTRLTVV.

A few counts support this clone. The gene calls are TRBV29-1 and TRBJ1-2; D is possibly TRBD1 (6 bases). The CDR3 extends over 13 amino acids. The V end was cut by 4 bases, the J end by 2 bases, with 11 bases between. CDR1 is SQVTM and CDR2 is ANQGSEA in the germline V gene. The chain's CDR3 is CSVGNRENYGYTF. CDR3 in DNA: TGCAGCGTTGGGAACAGGGAAAACTATGGCTACACCTTC.

The chain recombines TRBV7-9 with TRBJ2-1, with TRBD2 matching over 7 bases. Trimming removed 3 bases from V and 4 bases from J; junction bases left unmatched: 12. The germline gives CDR1 SEHNR, CDR2 FQNEAQ (reference sequence). The CDR3 has 17 amino acids. The CDR3, as DNA: TGTGCCAGCAGCTTTAGGGCTAGCGGTTCGACGTACAATGAGCAGTTCTTC. This translates into CASSFRASGSTYNEQFF.

The rearrangement uses TRBV5-4 and TRBJ2-3; 9 nucleotides match TRBD2. V shed 4 bases, J shed 5 bases, and the junction held 11 bases outside the gene matches. The CDR3 runs 16 residues. CDR1 is SGHNT and CDR2 is YYREEE in the germline V gene (reference sequence). The CDR3 region is CASSPSIAGAGDTQYF. The DNA for the CDR3 is TGTGCCAGCAGCCCATCTATAGCGGGAGCTGGAGATACGCAGTATTTT.

V and J are TRBV15 and TRBJ2-7; possibly TRBD2 for D (6 bases). The CDR3 covers 18 residues. V was clipped by 4 bases and J by 0 bases, with 22 bases between them. Per germline, CDR1 LNHNV and CDR2 YYDKDF (reference sequence). As DNA, the CDR3 is TGTGCCACCAGCATCGGGCCGGGAGTGAGCGGTCTCTCCTACGAGCAGTACTTC. This encodes CATSIGPGVSGLSYEQYF.

This clone was detected only a few times. The genes are TRBV7-9 and TRBJ2-3; weak D call: TRBD1 (6 bases). Trimming shortened V by 5 bases and J by 0 bases, and 9 bases separated the two germline ends. This CDR3 spans 14 amino acids. CDR1 SEHNR and CDR2 FQNEAQ come from the germline V gene (reference sequence). CDR3 loop: CASSPGQSTDTQYF. The CDR3 DNA reads TGTGCCAGCAGCCCCGGACAGAGCACAGATACGCAGTATTTT.

This clone appeared a few times. The chain uses TRBV9 and TRBJ1-1, with D unclear. This CDR3 has 17 residues. V lost 0 bases and J 4 bases, leaving 19 bases between the germline ends. The V gene's germline CDR1 is SGDLS and CDR2 YYNGEE. The CDR3 nucleotides read TGTGCCAGCAGCGTAGGTCGATCCTGGGTTCTGTGCACTGAAGCTTTCTTT. Protein sequence: CASSVGRSWVLCTEAFF.

This clone came up a few times. The J gene is TRBJ2-1, the V gene TRBV9; 8 bases agree with TRBD2. Germline CDR1 SGDLS, CDR2 YYNGEE. V was clipped by 4 bases and J by 3 bases; unmatched bases: 12. This CDR3 spans 17 amino acids. The CDR3 DNA reads as TGTGCCAGCAGCCCAGTCGGGACTAGATTTAGCTACAATGAGCAGTTCTTC. It translates to CASSPVGTRFSYNEQFF.